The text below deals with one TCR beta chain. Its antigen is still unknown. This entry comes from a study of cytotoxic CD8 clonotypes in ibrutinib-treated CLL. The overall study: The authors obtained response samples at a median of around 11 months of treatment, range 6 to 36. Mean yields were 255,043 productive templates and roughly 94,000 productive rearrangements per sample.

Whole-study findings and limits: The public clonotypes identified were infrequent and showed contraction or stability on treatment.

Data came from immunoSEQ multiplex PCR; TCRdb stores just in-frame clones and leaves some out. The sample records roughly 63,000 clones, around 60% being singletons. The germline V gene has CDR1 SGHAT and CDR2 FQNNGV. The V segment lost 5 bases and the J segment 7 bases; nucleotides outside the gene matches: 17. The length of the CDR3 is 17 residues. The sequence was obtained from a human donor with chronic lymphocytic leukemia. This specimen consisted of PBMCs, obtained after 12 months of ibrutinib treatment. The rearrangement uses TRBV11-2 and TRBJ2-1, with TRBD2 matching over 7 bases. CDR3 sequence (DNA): TGTGCCAGCAGCACCCCCCCGGGGCGGGAGAGATGGAATGAGCAGTTCTTC. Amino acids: CASSTPPGRERWNEQFF.